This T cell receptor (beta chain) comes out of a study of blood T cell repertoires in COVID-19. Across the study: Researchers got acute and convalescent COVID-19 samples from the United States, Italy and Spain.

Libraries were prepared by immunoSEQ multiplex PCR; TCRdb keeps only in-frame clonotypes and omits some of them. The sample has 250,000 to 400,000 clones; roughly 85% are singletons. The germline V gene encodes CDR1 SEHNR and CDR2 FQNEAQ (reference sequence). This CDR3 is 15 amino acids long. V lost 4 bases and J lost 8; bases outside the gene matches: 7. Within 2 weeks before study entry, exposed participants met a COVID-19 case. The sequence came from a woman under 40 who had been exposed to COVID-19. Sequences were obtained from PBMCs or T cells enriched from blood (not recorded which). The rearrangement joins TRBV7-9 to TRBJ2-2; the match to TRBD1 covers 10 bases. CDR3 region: CASSYRDRGSGELFF. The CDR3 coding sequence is TGTGCCAGCAGCTACCGGGACAGGGGTAGTGGGGAGCTGTTTTTT.